The 2 T cell receptor beta chains listed next were all sequenced from one sample in a study of Graves' ophthalmopathy and Graves' hyperthyroidism. Using RNA transcripts, the TCR beta CDR3 regions were amplified. Following a first-round RT-PCR that used HTBI primers, a second-round multiplex PCR was carried out. In TCRdb, the multiplex PCR reads were re-called with MiXCR into one record per CDR3 protein. The sample lists about 660,000 distinct CDR3 sequences; over 40% were seen once. Material: peripheral blood. All receptors derive from an adult man with Graves' ophthalmopathy.

This clonotype has ten or more counts. The DNA of the CDR3 is TGTGCCAGCAGCCATCATGACAGGGACACTGAAGCTTTCTTT. The encoded protein is CASSHHDRDTEAFF. The V call is TRBV4-2, the J call TRBJ1-1; 7 bases align to TRBD1. Looked up from germline, CDR1 is LGHNA and CDR2 is YNFKEQ. The CDR3 covers 14 residues. V trimming: 3 bases; J trimming: 3 bases; junction bases outside the gene matches: 4.

The gene calls are TRBV5-1 and TRBJ1-1; TRBD1 aligns across 12 bases. The CDR3 has 14 residues. The germline CDR1 and CDR2 sequences are SGHRS and YFSETQ. The trim removed 6 bases at V and 6 bases at J, leaving 6 bases unmatched. The DNA for the CDR3 is TGCGCCAGCATCCAGGGACAGGGGGCTTCTGAAGCTTTCTTT. Its translation is CASIQGQGASEAFF.